This T cell receptor (beta chain) was found in a study of T-cell reconstitution after alpha-beta-depleted transplantation in children. Unique molecular identifiers were built into the TCRbeta library. A single record per CDR3 protein comes from TCRdb applying MiXCR to the PCR reads. Of around 500,000 distinct CDR3 sequences listed, under 15% are singletons. Per the germline V gene, CDR1 is MGHRA and CDR2 is YSYEKL. The CDR3 has 16 amino acids. The trim removed 5 bases at V and 7 bases at J, leaving 14 bases unmatched. The sequence came from a human donor who donated a stem cell graft to a child with combined immunodeficiency. The V call is TRBV4-1, the J call TRBJ2-1; 7 bases map to TRBD2. Sequenced material: PBMCs from the stem cell graft donor, taken from the stem cell graft. The CDR3 DNA follows: TGCGCCAGCAGCGACGTAGCGGGTGCCGGGTGGAATGAGCAGTTCTTC. Amino acid sequence: CASSDVAGAGWNEQFF.